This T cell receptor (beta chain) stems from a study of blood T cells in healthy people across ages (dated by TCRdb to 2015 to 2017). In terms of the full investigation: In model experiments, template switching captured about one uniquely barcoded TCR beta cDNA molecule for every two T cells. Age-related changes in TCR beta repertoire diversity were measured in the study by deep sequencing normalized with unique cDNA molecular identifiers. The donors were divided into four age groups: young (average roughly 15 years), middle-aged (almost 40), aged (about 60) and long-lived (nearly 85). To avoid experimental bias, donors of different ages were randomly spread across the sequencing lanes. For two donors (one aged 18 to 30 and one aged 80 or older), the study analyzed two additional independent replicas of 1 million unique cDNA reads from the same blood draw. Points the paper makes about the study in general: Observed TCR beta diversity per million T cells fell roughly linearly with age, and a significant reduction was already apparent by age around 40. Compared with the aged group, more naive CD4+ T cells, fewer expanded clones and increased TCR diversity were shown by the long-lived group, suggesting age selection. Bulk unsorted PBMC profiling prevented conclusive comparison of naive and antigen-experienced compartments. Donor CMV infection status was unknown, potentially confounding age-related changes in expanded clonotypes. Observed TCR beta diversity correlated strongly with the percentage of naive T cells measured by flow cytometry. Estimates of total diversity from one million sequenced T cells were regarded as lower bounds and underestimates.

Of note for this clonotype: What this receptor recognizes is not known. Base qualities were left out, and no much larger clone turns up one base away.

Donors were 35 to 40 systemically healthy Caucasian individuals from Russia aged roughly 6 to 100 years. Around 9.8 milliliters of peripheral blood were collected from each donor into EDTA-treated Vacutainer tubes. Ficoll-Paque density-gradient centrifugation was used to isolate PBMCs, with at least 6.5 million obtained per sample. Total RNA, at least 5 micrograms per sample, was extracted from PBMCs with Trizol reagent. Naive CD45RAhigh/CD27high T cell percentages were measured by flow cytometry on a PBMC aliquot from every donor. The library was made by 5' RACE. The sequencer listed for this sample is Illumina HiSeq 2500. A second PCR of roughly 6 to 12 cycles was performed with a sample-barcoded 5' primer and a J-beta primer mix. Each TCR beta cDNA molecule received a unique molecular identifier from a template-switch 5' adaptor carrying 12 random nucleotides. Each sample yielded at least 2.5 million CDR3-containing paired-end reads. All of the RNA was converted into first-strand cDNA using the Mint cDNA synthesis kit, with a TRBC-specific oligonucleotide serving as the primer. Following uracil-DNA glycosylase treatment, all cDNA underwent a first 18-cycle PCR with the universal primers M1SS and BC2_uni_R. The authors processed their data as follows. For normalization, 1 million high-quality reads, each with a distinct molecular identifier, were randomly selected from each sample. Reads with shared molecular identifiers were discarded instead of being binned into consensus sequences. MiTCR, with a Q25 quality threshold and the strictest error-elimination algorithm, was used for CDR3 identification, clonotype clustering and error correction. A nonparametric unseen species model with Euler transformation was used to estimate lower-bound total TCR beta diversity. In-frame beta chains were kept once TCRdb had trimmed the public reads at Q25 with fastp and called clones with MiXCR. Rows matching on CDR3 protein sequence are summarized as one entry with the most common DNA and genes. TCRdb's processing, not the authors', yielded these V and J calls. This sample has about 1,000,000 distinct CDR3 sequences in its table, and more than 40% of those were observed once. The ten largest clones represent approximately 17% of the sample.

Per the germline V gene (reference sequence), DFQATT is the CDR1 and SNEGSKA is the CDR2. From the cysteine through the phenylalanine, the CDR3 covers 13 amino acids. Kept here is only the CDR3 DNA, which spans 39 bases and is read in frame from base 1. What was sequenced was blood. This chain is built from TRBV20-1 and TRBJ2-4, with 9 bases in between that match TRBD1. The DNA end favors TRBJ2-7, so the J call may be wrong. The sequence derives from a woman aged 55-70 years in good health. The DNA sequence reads TGCAGTGCCCCCGGGGGACAGGGCTACGAGCAGTACTTC. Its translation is CSAPGGQGYEQYF.